The rows below give T cell receptor beta chains drawn from one sample of a study of blood T cell repertoires in COVID-19. The data were produced by immunoSEQ multiplex PCR, yet TCRdb's version contains in-frame clones alone and is incomplete. The sample consists of about 190,000 clones, almost 90% of them appearing once. Material: peripheral blood. These receptors came from a man aged 50-59 years with acute or convalescent COVID-19. Each CDR3 is given with its conserved first and last residue. D genes are given only for firm matches. Clone size is given for some rows only: seen once, a few or many times, or a class if the clone is expanded.

clone_size	d_call	v_call	j_call	cdr3_aa	cdr3_nt
-	-	TRBV29-1	TRBJ2-1	CSVEGIVISYNEQFF	TGCAGCGTTGAAGGCATAGTGATCTCCTACAATGAGCAGTTCTTC
-	TRBD2	TRBV11-2	TRBJ2-1	CASSLEGTSGYNEQFF	TGTGCCAGCAGCTTAGAGGGGACTAGCGGATACAATGAGCAGTTCTTC
-	-	TRBV28	TRBJ1-4	CASSLPQGIGEKLFF	TGTGCCAGCAGTTTACCCCAGGGGATCGGGGAAAAACTGTTTTTT
-	TRBD1	TRBV10-2	TRBJ1-6	CASTGQGGSPLHF	TGCGCCAGCACTGGACAGGGAGGTTCACCCCTCCACTTT
-	-	TRBV28	TRBJ1-1	CASTLGSEAFF	TGTGCCAGCACCCTGGGGAGTGAAGCTTTCTTT
-	-	TRBV19	TRBJ1-1	CASKTQPENTEAFF	TGTGCCAGTAAAACACAGCCCGAGAACACTGAAGCTTTCTTT
-	TRBD1	TRBV6-4	TRBJ1-2	CASGGLGQGEYGYTF	TGTGCCAGCGGGGGACTAGGGCAGGGGGAGTATGGCTACACCTTC
-	TRBD1	TRBV5-8	TRBJ1-5	CASIPDRGRYNQPQHF	TGTGCCAGCATCCCCGACAGGGGCAGGTACAATCAGCCCCAGCATTTT
-	TRBD2	TRBV5-8	TRBJ2-7	CASSLRTSGSHEQYF	TGTGCCAGCAGCTTGAGGACTAGCGGGAGTCACGAGCAGTACTTC
-	TRBD1	TRBV27	TRBJ1-1	CASSPTGGYTEAFF	TGTGCCAGCAGCCCAACAGGGGGCTACACTGAAGCTTTCTTT
-	TRBD1	TRBV24-1	TRBJ2-5	CATSDPRQGWETQYF	TGTGCCACCAGTGACCCTCGACAGGGCTGGGAGACCCAGTACTTC
-	TRBD1	TRBV11-3	TRBJ1-2	CASSSGQGYGYTF	TGTGCCAGCAGCTCGGGACAGGGGTATGGCTACACCTTC
-	-	TRBV28	TRBJ1-2	CASSLQGGFDGYTF	TGTGCCAGCAGTTTACAGGGCGGCTTCGATGGCTACACCTTC
-	-	TRBV18	TRBJ1-4	CASSPSDGQFNEKLFF	TGTGCCAGCTCACCCTCCGATGGGCAGTTTAATGAAAAACTGTTTTTT
-	-	TRBV29-1	TRBJ1-1	CSVPSMGRGNTEAFF	TGCAGCGTTCCAAGTATGGGCAGGGGGAACACTGAAGCTTTCTTT
-	-	TRBV7-8	TRBJ2-3	CASSPQGGLVTDTQYF	TGTGCCAGCAGCCCCCAGGGGGGACTAGTCACAGATACGCAGTATTTT
-	TRBD2	TRBV12-3/TRBV12-4	TRBJ2-7	CASMRESGYEQYF	TGTGCCAGCATGCGGGAGTCAGGCTACGAGCAGTACTTC
-	TRBD1	TRBV15	TRBJ2-2	CATSSGQGDTGELFF	TGTGCCACCAGCTCAGGACAGGGCGACACCGGGGAGCTGTTTTTT
-	-	TRBV9	TRBJ1-2	CASSANPNGYTF	TGTGCCAGCAGCGCCAATCCCAATGGCTACACCTTC
-	TRBD1	TRBV6-5	TRBJ2-2	CATQQGAGAGELFF	TGTGCCACCCAACAGGGGGCTGGTGCCGGGGAGCTGTTTTTT
-	-	TRBV4-1	TRBJ1-1	CASSQSVNTEAFF	TGCGCCAGCAGCCAATCAGTGAACACTGAAGCTTTCTTT
-	-	TRBV28	TRBJ2-7	CAIATDPYEQYF	TGTGCCATAGCCACTGATCCCTACGAGCAGTACTTC
once	-	TRBV7-8	TRBJ2-2	CASSLGGRELFF	TGTGCCAGCAGCTTAGGAGGCCGGGAGCTGTTTTTT
once	-	TRBV24-1	TRBJ2-1	CATEEADRSYNEQFF	TGTGCCACCGAGGAGGCGGATCGCTCCTACAATGAGCAGTTCTTC
-	-	TRBV7-9	TRBJ1-4	CASRPDSYSNEKLFF	TGTGCCAGCAGACCAGACAGCTACTCTAATGAAAAACTGTTTTTT
-	-	TRBV14	TRBJ1-2	CASSQGAYGYTF	TGTGCCAGCAGCCAAGGGGCCTATGGCTACACCTTC
-	-	TRBV27	TRBJ1-2	CASSRGTGYGYTF	TGTGCCAGCAGTAGAGGGACTGGTTATGGCTACACCTTC
-	-	TRBV6-6	TRBJ1-5	CASQTMSNQPQHF	TGTGCCAGCCAGACTATGAGCAATCAGCCCCAGCATTTT
-	-	TRBV5-1	TRBJ2-2	CASSLELANTGELFF	TGCGCCAGCAGCTTGGAACTAGCGAACACCGGGGAGCTGTTTTTT